This T cell receptor beta chain appears in the sequencing data of a study of blood T cell repertoires in COVID-19. Measured with immunoSEQ multiplex PCR; TCRdb has only the in-frame clones, and not every one. The data contain about 130,000 clones, approximately 85% of them singletons. This CDR3 has 14 residues. The germline V gene encodes CDR1 LGHDT and CDR2 YNNKEL (reference sequence). The V gene lost 0 bases and the J gene lost 4 bases, with 9 bases spanning the gap. The chain joins TRBV3-1 (or the pseudogene TRBV3-2) to TRBJ1-2; D gene uncertain. Sequenced: peripheral blood. This clonotype originated in a human donor in a cohort sampled during active COVID-19. The CDR3 loop is CASSQDVQAYGYTF. The CDR3 DNA sequence: TGTGCCAGCAGCCAAGACGTTCAAGCCTATGGCTACACCTTC.